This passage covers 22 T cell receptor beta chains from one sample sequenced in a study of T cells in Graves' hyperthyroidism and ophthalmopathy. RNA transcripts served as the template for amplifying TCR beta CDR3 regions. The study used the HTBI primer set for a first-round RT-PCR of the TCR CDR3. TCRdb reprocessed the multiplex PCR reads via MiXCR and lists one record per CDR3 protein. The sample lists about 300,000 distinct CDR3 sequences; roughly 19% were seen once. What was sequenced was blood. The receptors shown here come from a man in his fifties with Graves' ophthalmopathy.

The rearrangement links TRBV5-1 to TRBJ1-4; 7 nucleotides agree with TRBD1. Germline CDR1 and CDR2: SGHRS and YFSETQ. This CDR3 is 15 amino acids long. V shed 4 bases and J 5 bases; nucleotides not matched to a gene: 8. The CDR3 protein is CASSPETGMNEKLFF. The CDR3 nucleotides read TGCGCCAGCAGCCCGGAGACAGGGATGAATGAAAAACTGTTTTTT.

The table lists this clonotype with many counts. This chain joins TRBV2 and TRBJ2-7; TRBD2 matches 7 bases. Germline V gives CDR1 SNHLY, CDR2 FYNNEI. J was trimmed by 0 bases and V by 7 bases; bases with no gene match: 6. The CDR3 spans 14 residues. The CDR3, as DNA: TGTGCCAGCACTGCCGGACTAGTCTCCTACGAGCAGTACTTC. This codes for CASTAGLVSYEQYF.

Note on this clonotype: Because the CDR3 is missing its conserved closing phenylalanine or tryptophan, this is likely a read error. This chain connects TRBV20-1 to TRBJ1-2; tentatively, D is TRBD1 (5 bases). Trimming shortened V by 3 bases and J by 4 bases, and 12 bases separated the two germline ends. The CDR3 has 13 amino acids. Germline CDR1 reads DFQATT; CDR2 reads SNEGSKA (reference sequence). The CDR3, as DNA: TGCAGTGCTAGTCTCGCCAGGGTCTATGGCTACACCCTC. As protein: CSASLARVYGYTL.

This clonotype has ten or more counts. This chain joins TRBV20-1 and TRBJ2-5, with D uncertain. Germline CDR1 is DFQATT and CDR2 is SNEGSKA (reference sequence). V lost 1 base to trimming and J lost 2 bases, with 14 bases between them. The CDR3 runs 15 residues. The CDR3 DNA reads TGCAGTGCTAGAGCCACCCCCGGCAGTCAAGAGACCCAGTACTTC. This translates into CSARATPGSQETQYF.

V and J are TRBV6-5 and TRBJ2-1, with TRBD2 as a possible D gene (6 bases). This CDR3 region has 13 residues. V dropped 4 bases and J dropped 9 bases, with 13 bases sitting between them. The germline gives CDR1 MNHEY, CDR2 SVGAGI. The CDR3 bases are TGTGCCAGCAGTTCCCCCTCCGGGAGTGAGCAGTTCTTC. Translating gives CASSSPSGSEQFF.

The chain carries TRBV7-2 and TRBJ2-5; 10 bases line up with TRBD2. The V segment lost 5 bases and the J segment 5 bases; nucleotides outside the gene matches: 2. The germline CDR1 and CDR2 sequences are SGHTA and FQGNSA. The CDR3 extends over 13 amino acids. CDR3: CASSRGLAETQYF. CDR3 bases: TGTGCCAGCAGCAGGGGACTAGCGGAGACCCAGTACTTC.

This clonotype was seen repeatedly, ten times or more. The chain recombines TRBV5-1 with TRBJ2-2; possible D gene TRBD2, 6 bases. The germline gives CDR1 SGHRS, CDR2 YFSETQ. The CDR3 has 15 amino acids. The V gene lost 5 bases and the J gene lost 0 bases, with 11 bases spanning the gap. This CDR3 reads CASRFSGTNTGELFF. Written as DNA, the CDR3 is TGCGCCAGCAGATTTAGCGGAACGAACACCGGGGAGCTGTTTTTT.

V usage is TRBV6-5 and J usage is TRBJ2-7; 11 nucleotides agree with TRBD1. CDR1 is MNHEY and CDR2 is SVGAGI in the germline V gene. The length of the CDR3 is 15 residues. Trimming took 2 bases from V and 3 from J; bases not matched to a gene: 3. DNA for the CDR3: TGTGCCAGCAGTTACACGGACAGGGGGCTCTACGAGCAGTACTTC. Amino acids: CASSYTDRGLYEQYF.

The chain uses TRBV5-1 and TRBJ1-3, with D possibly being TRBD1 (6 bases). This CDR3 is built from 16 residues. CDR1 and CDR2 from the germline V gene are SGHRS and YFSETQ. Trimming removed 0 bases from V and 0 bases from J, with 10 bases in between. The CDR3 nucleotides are TGCGCCAGCAGCTTGGTGGGGACATACTCTGGAAACACCATATATTTT. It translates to CASSLVGTYSGNTIYF.

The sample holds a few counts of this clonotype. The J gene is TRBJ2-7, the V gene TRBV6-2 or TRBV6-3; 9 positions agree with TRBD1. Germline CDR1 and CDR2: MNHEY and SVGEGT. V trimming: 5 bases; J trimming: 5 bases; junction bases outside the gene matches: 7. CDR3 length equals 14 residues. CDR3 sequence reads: CASSTTQGANEQYF. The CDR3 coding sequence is TGTGCCAGCAGTACCACACAGGGGGCTAACGAGCAGTACTTC.

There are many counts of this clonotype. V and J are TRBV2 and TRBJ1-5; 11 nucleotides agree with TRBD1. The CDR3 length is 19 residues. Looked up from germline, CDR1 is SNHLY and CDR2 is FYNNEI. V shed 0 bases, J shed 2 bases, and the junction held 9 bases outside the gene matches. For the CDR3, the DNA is TGTGCCAGCAGTGAAGCATACGGGACAGGGGGTTTCGGCAATCAGCCCCAGCATTTT. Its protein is CASSEAYGTGGFGNQPQHF.

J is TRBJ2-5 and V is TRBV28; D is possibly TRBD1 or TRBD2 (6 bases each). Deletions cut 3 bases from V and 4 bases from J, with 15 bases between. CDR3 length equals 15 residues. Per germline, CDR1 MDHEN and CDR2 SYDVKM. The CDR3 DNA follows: TGTGCCAGCAGTTTCCGGAGGGGGATGAGAGAGACCCAGTACTTC. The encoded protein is CASSFRRGMRETQYF.

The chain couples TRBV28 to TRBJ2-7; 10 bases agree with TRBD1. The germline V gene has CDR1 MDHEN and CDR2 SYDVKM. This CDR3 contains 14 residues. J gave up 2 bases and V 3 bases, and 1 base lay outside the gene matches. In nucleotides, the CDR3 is TGTGCCAGCAGTTTCGACAGGGGGCCCTACGAGCAGTACTTC. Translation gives CASSFDRGPYEQYF.

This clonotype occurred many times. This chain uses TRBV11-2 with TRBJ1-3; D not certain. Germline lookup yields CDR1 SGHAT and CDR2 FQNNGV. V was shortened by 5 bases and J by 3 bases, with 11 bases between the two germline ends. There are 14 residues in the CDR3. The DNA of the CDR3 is TGTGCCAGCAGCAAGTCTCGGGGTGGAAACACCATATATTTT. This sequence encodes CASSKSRGGNTIYF.

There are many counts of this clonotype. In DNA form, the CDR3 reads TGTGCCTGGAGTCCACGGACCCATGGCTACACCTTC. It translates to CAWSPRTHGYTF. V is TRBV30 and J is TRBJ1-2; no firm D call. V lost 2 bases to trimming and J lost 6 bases, with 10 bases between them. Per germline, CDR1 GTSNPN and CDR2 SVGIG (reference sequence). This CDR3 spans 12 amino acids. The full variable domain, its missing parts supplied by reference TRBV30 and TRBJ1-2, is SQTIHQWPATLVQPVGSPLSLECTVEGTSNPNLYWYRQAAGRGLQLLFYSVGIGQISSEVPQNLSASRPQDRQFILSSKKLLLSDSGFYLCAWSPRTHGYTFGSGTRLTVV.

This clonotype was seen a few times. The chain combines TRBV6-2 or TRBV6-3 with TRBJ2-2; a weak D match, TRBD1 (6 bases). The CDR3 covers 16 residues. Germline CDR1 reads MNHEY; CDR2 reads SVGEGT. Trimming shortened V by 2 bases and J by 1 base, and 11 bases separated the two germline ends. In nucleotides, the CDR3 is TGTGCCAGCAGTTACCCCGGGACACTGAACACCGGGGAGCTGTTTTTT. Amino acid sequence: CASSYPGTLNTGELFF.

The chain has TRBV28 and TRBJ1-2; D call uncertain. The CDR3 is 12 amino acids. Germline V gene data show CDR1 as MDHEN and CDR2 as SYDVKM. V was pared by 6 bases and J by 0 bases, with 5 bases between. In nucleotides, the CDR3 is TGTGCCAGCAGGTCTCCTAACTATGGCTACACCTTC. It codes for CASRSPNYGYTF.

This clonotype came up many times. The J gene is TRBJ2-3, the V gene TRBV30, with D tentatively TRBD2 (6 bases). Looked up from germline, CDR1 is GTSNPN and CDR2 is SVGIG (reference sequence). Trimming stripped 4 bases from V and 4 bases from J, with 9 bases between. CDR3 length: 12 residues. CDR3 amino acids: CAWTTGADTQYF. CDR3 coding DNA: TGTGCCTGGACGACGGGGGCAGATACGCAGTATTTT.

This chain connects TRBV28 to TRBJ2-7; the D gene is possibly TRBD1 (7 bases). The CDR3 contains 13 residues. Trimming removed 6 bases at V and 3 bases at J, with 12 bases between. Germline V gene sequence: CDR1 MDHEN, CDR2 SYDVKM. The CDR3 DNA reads TGTGCCAGCAGGCAGGGGGGTGGCTACGAGCAGTACTTC. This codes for CASRQGGGYEQYF. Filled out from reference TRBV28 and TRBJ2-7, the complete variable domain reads DVKVTQSSRYLVKRTGEKVFLECVQDMDHENMFWYRQDPGLGLRLIYFSYDVKMKEKGDIPEGYSVSREKKERFSLILESASTNQTSMYLCASRQGGGYEQYFGPGTRLTVT.

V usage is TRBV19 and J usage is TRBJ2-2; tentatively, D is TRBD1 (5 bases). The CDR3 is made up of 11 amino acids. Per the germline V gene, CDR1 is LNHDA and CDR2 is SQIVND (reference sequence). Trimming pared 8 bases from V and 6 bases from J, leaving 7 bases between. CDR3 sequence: CASQQAGELFF. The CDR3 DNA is TGTGCCAGTCAACAGGCCGGGGAGCTGTTTTTT.

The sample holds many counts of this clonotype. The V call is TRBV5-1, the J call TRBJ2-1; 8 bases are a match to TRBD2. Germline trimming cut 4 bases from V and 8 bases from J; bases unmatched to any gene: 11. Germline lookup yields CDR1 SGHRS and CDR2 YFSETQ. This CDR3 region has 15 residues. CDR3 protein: CASSPRTSWGYEQFF. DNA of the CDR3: TGCGCCAGCAGCCCACGGACTAGCTGGGGCTATGAGCAGTTCTTC.

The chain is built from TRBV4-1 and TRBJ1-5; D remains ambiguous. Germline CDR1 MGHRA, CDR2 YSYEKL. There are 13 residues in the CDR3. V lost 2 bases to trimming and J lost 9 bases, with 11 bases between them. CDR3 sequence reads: CASSQSWERPQHF. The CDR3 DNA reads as TGCGCCAGCAGCCAATCCTGGGAGCGGCCCCAGCATTTT.